One and the same sample provided the 28 T cell receptor beta chains below, sequenced in a study of CD8 T cells in Susac syndrome. The authors reverse transcribed about 0.5 to 1 ug RNA with random hexamers. TCRdb used MiXCR to reprocess the immunoSEQ multiplex PCR reads, holding one entry per CDR3 protein. The sample consists of fewer than 350,000 distinct CDR3 sequences, 65% to 90% of them appearing once. Sequencing was performed on CD8+ T cells from PBMCs. The receptors derive from a human donor with multiple sclerosis.

The chain has TRBV30 and TRBJ1-3; unclear D gene. The CDR3 consists of 13 residues. Germline V lookup: CDR1 GTSNPN, CDR2 SVGIG (reference sequence). V was clipped by 0 bases and J by 8 bases, with 11 bases between them. This CDR3 reads CAWSVGSPDTIYF. DNA for the CDR3: TGTGCCTGGAGTGTCGGGAGTCCAGACACCATATATTTT.

This clonotype appeared a few times. The chain is built from TRBV6-5 and TRBJ2-1, with 12 positions matching TRBD2. V dropped 3 bases and J dropped 9; count of bases not matched to a gene: 6. Per the germline V gene, CDR1 is MNHEY and CDR2 is SVGAGI. The CDR3 contains 15 residues. The CDR3 protein is CASSYLTSGRGEQFF. In nucleotides, the CDR3 is TGTGCCAGCAGTTATTTGACTAGCGGGAGAGGTGAGCAGTTCTTC.

The chain links TRBV7-2 to TRBJ2-5, with TRBD2 matching 7 bases. The CDR3 runs 16 residues. Germline lookup yields CDR1 SGHTA and CDR2 FQGNSA. With 2 bases clipped from V and 2 bases from J, the junction kept 8 bases outside the gene matches. The CDR3 loop reads CASSLFRSGTQETQYF. The CDR3 bases are TGTGCCAGCAGCTTATTTCGGAGCGGGACTCAAGAGACCCAGTACTTC.

The J gene is TRBJ2-5, the V gene TRBV7-9; 10 bases agree with TRBD1. The CDR3 is 16 amino acids. Germline-derived CDR1 and CDR2 are SEHNR and FQNEAQ (reference sequence). V shed 2 bases, J shed 4 bases, and the junction held 7 bases outside the gene matches. The CDR3 DNA reads TGTGCCAGCAGCTTAATCGACAGGGGGCCCCCAGAGACCCAGTACTTC. As protein: CASSLIDRGPPETQYF.

The chain is built from TRBV11-2 and TRBJ1-1; the D is unclear. CDR3 size: 14 residues. Germline-derived CDR1 and CDR2 are SGHAT and FQNNGV. Trimming stripped 4 bases from V and 1 base from J, with 10 bases between. This chain's CDR3 is CASSSPLENTEAFF. In DNA form, the CDR3 reads TGTGCCAGCAGCTCGCCGCTCGAGAACACTGAAGCTTTCTTT.

The chain is built from TRBV28 and TRBJ2-3; D unresolved. Trimming removed 8 bases from V and 0 bases from J, with 15 bases in between. Germline V gives CDR1 MDHEN, CDR2 SYDVKM. This CDR3 is built from 15 residues. The CDR3 loop is CASERRMSSTDTQYF. DNA for the CDR3: TGTGCCAGCGAGAGAAGGATGTCAAGCACAGATACGCAGTATTTT.

This clonotype was detected a few times. The chain joins TRBV11-2 to TRBJ1-1; D is possibly TRBD1 (5 bases). V shed 5 bases and J shed 0 bases, with 19 bases lying between them. Germline CDR1 is SGHAT and CDR2 is FQNNGV. The CDR3 consists of 17 residues. For the CDR3, the DNA is TGTGCCAGCAGCCGAGCCTCGGGGCCACCGTTGAACACTGAAGCTTTCTTT. This translates into CASSRASGPPLNTEAFF.

This chain connects TRBV7-7 to TRBJ2-1; unclear D gene. V was pared by 4 bases and J by 6 bases, with 13 bases between. The CDR3 loop spans 14 amino acids. The V gene's germline CDR1 is SSHAT and CDR2 FNYEAQ (reference sequence). CDR3 in amino acids: CASSYGAEGNEQFF. CDR3 bases: TGTGCCAGCAGCTACGGAGCAGAAGGCAATGAGCAGTTCTTC.

The gene calls are TRBV10-3 and TRBJ1-2; D remains unclear. Trimming took off 10 bases at V and 0 bases at J, with 15 bases between the two ends. Per germline, CDR1 ENHRY and CDR2 SYGVKD. The CDR3 runs 14 residues. Here the CDR3 reads CATREGSSNYGYTF. CDR3 nucleotides: TGTGCCACCCGAGAAGGCTCCTCTAACTATGGCTACACCTTC.

The CDR3 sequence: CASSVGGSNYGYTF. In DNA form, the CDR3 reads TGTGCCAGCAGCGTAGGGGGGAGTAACTATGGCTACACCTTC. The chain carries TRBV11-2 and TRBJ1-2; perhaps TRBD1 as D (6 bases). Per germline, CDR1 SGHAT and CDR2 FQNNGV. The CDR3 extends over 14 amino acids. The germline V and J ends were trimmed by 5 bases and 1 base, with 11 bases remaining between them.

The V and J genes are TRBV6-2 or TRBV6-3 and TRBJ2-1, with D tentatively TRBD1 (6 bases). The germline V gene encodes CDR1 MNHEY and CDR2 SVGEGT. CDR3 length equals 13 residues. The ends were cut back, 6 bases at V and 7 bases at J, with 13 bases in the middle. DNA of the CDR3: TGTGCCAGCAGCCAGGGGAATAGTAATGAGCAGTTCTTC. Translating it yields CASSQGNSNEQFF.

The rearrangement links TRBV10-2 to TRBJ2-3; 12 nucleotides align to TRBD2. Unmatched junction bases numbered 6, after V lost 3 bases and J lost 5 bases. CDR1 WSHSY and CDR2 SAAADI come from the germline V gene. This CDR3 has 16 residues. CDR3 in DNA: TGCGCCAGCAGTGAAGTGGGGACTAGCGGGCGAGATACGCAGTATTTT. Translated, it gives CASSEVGTSGRDTQYF.

The chain combines TRBV20-1 with TRBJ2-7, with a tentative D call TRBD2 (6 bases). Germline V CDR1 and CDR2: DFQATT, SNEGSKA (reference sequence). V gave up 0 bases and J gave up 0 bases, with 12 bases separating them. The CDR3 spans 15 residues. The CDR3 DNA is TGCAGTGCTAGAGATCATCAGACTAGCTCCTACGAGCAGTACTTC. Its translation is CSARDHQTSSYEQYF.

The rearrangement joins TRBV29-1 to TRBJ1-1, with unresolved D. Trimming pared 7 bases from V and 4 bases from J, leaving 16 bases between. CDR3 length: 13 residues. Germline V gene lookup returns CDR1 SQVTM and CDR2 ANQGSEA. The DNA of the CDR3 is TGCAGCGGTGCCATACCGGGTGGCACTGAAGCTTTCTTT. Protein: CSGAIPGGTEAFF.

The CDR3 coding sequence is TGCGCCAGCAGCCAAGATTGGGGGAGACCCTACGAGCAGTACTTC. The encoded protein is CASSQDWGRPYEQYF. The V gene is TRBV4-3, the J gene TRBJ2-7; D tentatively fits TRBD1 or TRBD2 (5 bases each). V shed 0 bases and J shed 2 bases, with 11 bases lying between them. This CDR3 region has 15 residues. Germline V gives CDR1 LGHNA, CDR2 YSLEER.

This rearrangement joins TRBV11-3 to TRBJ1-5; D is possibly TRBD1 (5 bases). The CDR3 spans 18 residues. V lost 7 bases to trimming and J lost 0 bases, with 22 bases between them. The V gene's germline CDR1 is SGHNT and CDR2 YENEEA. The CDR3 reads CASKVGRVHHYSNQPQHF. The CDR3 bases are TGTGCCAGCAAGGTTGGCAGGGTTCATCATTATAGCAATCAGCCCCAGCATTTT.

V is TRBV7-8 and J is TRBJ2-4, with 10 bases that match TRBD2. The CDR3 has 16 amino acids. Per germline, CDR1 SGHVS and CDR2 FQNEAQ. Unmatched junction bases numbered 10, after V lost 3 bases and J lost 8 bases. For the CDR3, the DNA is TGTGCCAGCAGCTTTAACCTAGCGGGAGCCTTGCACATTCAGTACTTC. Translating gives CASSFNLAGALHIQYF.

The V call is TRBV14, the J call TRBJ1-1, with unresolved D. This CDR3 comprises 14 residues. Germline lookup yields CDR1 SGHDN and CDR2 FVKESK. The V and J ends lost 1 base and 6 bases respectively, with 12 bases between them. The CDR3 region has the DNA TGTGCCAGCAGCCAAGTCCGGGGTACCGCTGAAGCTTTCTTT. It codes for CASSQVRGTAEAFF.

The V call is TRBV9, the J call TRBJ2-3; 9 bases match TRBD1. Germline trimming cut 5 bases from V and 3 bases from J; bases unmatched to any gene: 7. The CDR3 is made up of 15 amino acids. Germline assignment: CDR1 SGDLS and CDR2 YYNGEE. The CDR3 nucleotides read TGTGCCAGCAGTAACGGGGACAGGGTAACAGATACGCAGTATTTT. Amino acid sequence: CASSNGDRVTDTQYF.

CDR3 in DNA: TGTGCCAGCAGTTTAGGGAGGGACTCTGAAGCTTTCTTT. Residues: CASSLGRDSEAFF. V usage is TRBV28 and J usage is TRBJ1-1; D is possibly TRBD1 (5 bases). Germline V gene lookup returns CDR1 MDHEN and CDR2 SYDVKM. The CDR3 length is 13 residues. V lost 2 bases to trimming and J lost 6 bases, with 10 bases between them.

The chain combines TRBV25-1 with TRBJ2-7; TRBD1 might be the D (5 bases). This CDR3 comprises 13 residues. CDR1 is MGHDK and CDR2 is SYGVNS in the germline V gene. Trimming removed 4 bases from V and 3 bases from J, with 10 bases in between. CDR3 sequence reads: CASSAQGIYEQYF. In DNA, the CDR3 is TGTGCCAGCAGTGCCCAGGGCATCTACGAGCAGTACTTC.

A remark on this clonotype: One junction end does not reproduce the germline sequence, and a read error may be involved. This sequence joins TRBV12-3 or TRBV12-4 and TRBJ1-5, with D unresolved. The CDR3 length is 14 residues. CDR3 loop: CASSPNYRNQPLHF. The CDR3, as DNA: TGTGCCAGCAGCCCGAACTATCGCAATCAGCCCCTGCATTTT.

The count of this clonotype is one. The V call is TRBV6-5, the J call TRBJ2-7; D not resolved. In germline, CDR1 is MNHEY, CDR2 SVGAGI. The CDR3 is 12 amino acids. V was cut by 4 bases and J by 2 bases, with 6 bases left in between. CDR3 amino acids: CASSSSAYEQYF. As DNA, the CDR3 is TGTGCCAGCAGTTCGTCAGCCTACGAGCAGTACTTC.

The CDR3 protein is CASSQLGGDRVPYNEQFF. In nucleotides, the CDR3 is TGCGCCAGCAGTCAATTAGGTGGGGACAGAGTTCCCTACAATGAGCAGTTCTTC. V gene TRBV23-1 combines with J gene TRBJ2-1, with 7 bases fitting TRBD1. TRBV23-1 is filed as an ORF, its function uncertain. The CDR3 runs to 18 residues. The trim removed 1 base at V and 2 bases at J, leaving 11 bases unmatched.

This chain links TRBV5-6 with TRBJ2-7; TRBD1 agrees at 9 bases. The V segment lost 6 bases and the J segment 7 bases; nucleotides outside the gene matches: 5. The CDR3 covers 12 residues. Germline-derived CDR1 and CDR2 are SGHDT and YYEEEE. The CDR3 DNA is TGTGCCAGCAACGGACAGGGGCCAGAGCAGTACTTC. Protein: CASNGQGPEQYF.

This clonotype came up once. This rearrangement joins TRBV27 to TRBJ2-7; the D call may be TRBD1 or TRBD2 (7 bases each). CDR1 MNHEY and CDR2 SMNVEV come from the germline V gene (reference sequence). The CDR3 has 16 residues. The V end lost 5 bases, the J end lost 4 bases, and 21 bases lay between the germline ends. This chain's CDR3 is CASSPLLAQGVYEQYF. The CDR3 region has the DNA TGTGCCAGCAGTCCTCTACTAGCGCAGGGGGTATACGAGCAGTACTTC.

This sequence joins TRBV15 and TRBJ1-1; D is unclear. The V end was cut by 1 base, the J end by 1 base, with 4 bases between. This CDR3 region has 13 residues. From germline, CDR1 is LNHNV and CDR2 YYDKDF (reference sequence). The CDR3 nucleotides read TGTGCCACCAGCAGAGCAGAGAACACTGAAGCTTTCTTT. This encodes CATSRAENTEAFF.

The chain is built from TRBV27 and TRBJ2-5, with unresolved D. Per germline, CDR1 MNHEY and CDR2 SMNVEV (reference sequence). The ends were cut back, 7 bases at V and 9 bases at J, with 12 bases in the middle. The CDR3 sequence is 11 residues long. The chain's CDR3 is CASTKMGSQYF. DNA of the CDR3: TGTGCCAGCACCAAGATGGGGTCCCAGTACTTC.